This TCR beta chain was sequenced in a study of OX40 agonist ivuxolimab in advanced cancers. Study context: Participants averaged about 60 years of age (range about 23 to 90) and were under 90% male. Findings and caveats of the study: Circulating CD4+ and CD8+ T cells showed clonal expansion by week 6 at 0.1 to 3.0 mg/kg.

The V gene lost 0 bases and the J gene lost 6 bases, with 15 bases spanning the gap. CDR3 length equals 16 residues. Per the germline V gene, CDR1 is LNHNV and CDR2 is YYDKDF (reference sequence). Profiled with immunoSEQ multiplex PCR; TCRdb holds only in-frame clones, not every one. The table lists about 100,000 clones, about 88% of them singletons. On this clone: Its antigen is still unknown.

The sample in question was CD4+ or CD8+ T cells sorted from blood, obtained in a trial of the OX40 agonist ivuxolimab. The clonotype comes from an adult with an advanced solid tumor such as melanoma, head and neck, liver or kidney cancer. The gene calls are TRBV15 and TRBJ2-1, with D hard to call. The CDR3 here is CATSRETQVGSNEQFF. In nucleotides, the CDR3 is TGTGCCACCAGCAGAGAAACCCAGGTCGGATCCAATGAGCAGTTCTTC.